One TCR beta chain is described in this entry. CDR1 and CDR2 from the germline V gene are SGHKS and YYEKEE (reference sequence). V lost 4 bases, J lost 6 bases, and 8 bases stayed unmatched. The CDR3 totals 14 residues. Methods used by the authors: Using reference gene primer amplification, nucleated cell counts were estimated. Libraries were prepared by immunoSEQ multiplex PCR; TCRdb keeps only in-frame clonotypes and omits some of them. The V and J calls and clone size were taken over from that table, and D and trimming were inferred from the DNA. The sample yields over 60,000 clones, about 80% seen once. This entry comes from a study of blood T cell repertoires in COVID-19. Study-wide context: PBMCs, B-cell-depleted T cells, or T cells provided the cDNA or gDNA that made up the material.

Sequenced material: peripheral blood. This rearrangement joins TRBV5-5 to TRBJ1-2; the match to TRBD1 covers 8 bases. The source is a human donor in a cohort sampled during active COVID-19. In nucleotides, the CDR3 is TGTGCCAGCAGCGCCCAGACAGGGGTGGATGGCTACACCTTC. Translating gives CASSAQTGVDGYTF.